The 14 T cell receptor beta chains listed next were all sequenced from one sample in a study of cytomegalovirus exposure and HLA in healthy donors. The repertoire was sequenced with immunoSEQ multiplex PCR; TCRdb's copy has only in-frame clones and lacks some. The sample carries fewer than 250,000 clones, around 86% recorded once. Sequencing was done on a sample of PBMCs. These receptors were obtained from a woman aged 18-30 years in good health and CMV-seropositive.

Here the CDR3 reads CASSSRGSVSSYNEQFF. CDR3 bases: TGTGCCAGCAGCTCTAGGGGCAGCGTTAGCTCCTACAATGAGCAGTTCTTC. The J gene is TRBJ2-1, the V gene TRBV5-6, with D possibly being TRBD1 (5 bases). The length of the CDR3 is 17 residues. CDR1 SGHDT and CDR2 YYEEEE come from the germline V gene. The V end was cut by 3 bases, the J end by 0 bases, with 16 bases between.

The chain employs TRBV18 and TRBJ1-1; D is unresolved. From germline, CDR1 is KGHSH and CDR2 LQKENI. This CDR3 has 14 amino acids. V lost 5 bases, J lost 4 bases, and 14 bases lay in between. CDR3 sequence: CASSSLDEGTEAFF. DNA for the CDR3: TGTGCCAGCTCATCGCTGGACGAGGGCACTGAAGCTTTCTTT.

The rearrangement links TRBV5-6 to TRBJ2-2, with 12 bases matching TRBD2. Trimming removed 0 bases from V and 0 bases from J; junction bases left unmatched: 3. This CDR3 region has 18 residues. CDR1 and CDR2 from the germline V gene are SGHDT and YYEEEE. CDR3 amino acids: CASSLAGLAGTNTGELFF. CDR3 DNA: TGTGCCAGCAGCTTGGCGGGACTAGCGGGTACGAACACCGGGGAGCTGTTTTTT.

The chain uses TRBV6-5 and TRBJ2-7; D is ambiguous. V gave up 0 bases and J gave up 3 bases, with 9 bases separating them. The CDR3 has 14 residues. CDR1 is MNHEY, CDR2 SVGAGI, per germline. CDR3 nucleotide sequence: TGTGCCAGCAGTTACTCAGCCCCGGGCTACGAGCAGTACTTC. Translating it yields CASSYSAPGYEQYF.

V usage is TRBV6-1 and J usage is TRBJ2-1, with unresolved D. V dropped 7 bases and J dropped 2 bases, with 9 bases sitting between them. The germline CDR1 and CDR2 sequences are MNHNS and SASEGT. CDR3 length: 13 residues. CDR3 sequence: CASNVPTYNEQFF. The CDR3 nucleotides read TGTGCCAGCAACGTACCTACCTACAATGAGCAGTTCTTC.

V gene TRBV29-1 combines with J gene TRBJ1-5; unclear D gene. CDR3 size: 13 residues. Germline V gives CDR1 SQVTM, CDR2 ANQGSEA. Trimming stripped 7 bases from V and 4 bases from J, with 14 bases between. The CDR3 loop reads CSAGRGRNQPQHF. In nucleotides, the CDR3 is TGCAGCGCCGGGCGGGGTAGGAATCAGCCCCAGCATTTT.

CDR3 region: CASAIDSNQPQHF. The CDR3, as DNA: TGTGCCAGCGCGATAGATAGCAATCAGCCCCAGCATTTT. The chain recombines TRBV27 with TRBJ1-5; no definite D call. V lost 8 bases to trimming and J lost 0 bases, with 8 bases between them. The V gene's germline CDR1 is MNHEY and CDR2 SMNVEV (reference sequence). The CDR3 runs to 13 residues.

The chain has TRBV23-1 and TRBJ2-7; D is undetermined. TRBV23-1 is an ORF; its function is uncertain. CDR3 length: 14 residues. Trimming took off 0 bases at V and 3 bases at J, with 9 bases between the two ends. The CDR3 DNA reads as TGCGCCAGCAGTCAATCGTTCCAGGTCTACGAGCAGTACTTC. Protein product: CASSQSFQVYEQYF.

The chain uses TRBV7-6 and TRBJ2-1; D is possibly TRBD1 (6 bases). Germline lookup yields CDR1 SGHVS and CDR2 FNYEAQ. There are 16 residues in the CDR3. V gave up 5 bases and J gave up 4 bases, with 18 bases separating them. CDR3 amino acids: CASSTPRTAVYNEQFF. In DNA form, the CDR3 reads TGTGCCAGCAGCACTCCTCGGACAGCGGTATACAATGAGCAGTTCTTC.

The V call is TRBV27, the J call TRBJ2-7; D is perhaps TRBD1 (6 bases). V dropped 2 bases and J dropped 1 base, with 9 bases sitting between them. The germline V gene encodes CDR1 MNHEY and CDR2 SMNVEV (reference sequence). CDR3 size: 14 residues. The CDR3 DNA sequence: TGTGCCAGCAGTTTACAGGGGCTTTCCTACGAGCAGTACTTC. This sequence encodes CASSLQGLSYEQYF.

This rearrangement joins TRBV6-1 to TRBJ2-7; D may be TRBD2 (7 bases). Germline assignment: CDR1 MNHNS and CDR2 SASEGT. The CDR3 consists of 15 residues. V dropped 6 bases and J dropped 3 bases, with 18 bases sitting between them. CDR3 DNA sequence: TGTGCCAGCAGCTCCCAGCCGGGGGGCGTCTACGAGCAGTACTTC. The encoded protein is CASSSQPGGVYEQYF.

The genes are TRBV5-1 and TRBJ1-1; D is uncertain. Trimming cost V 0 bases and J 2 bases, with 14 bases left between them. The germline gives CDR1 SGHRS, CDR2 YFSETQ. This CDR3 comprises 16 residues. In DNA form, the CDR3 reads TGCGCCAGCAGCTTGGCTAGCGGGCGGGTAAACACTGAAGCTTTCTTT. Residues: CASSLASGRVNTEAFF.

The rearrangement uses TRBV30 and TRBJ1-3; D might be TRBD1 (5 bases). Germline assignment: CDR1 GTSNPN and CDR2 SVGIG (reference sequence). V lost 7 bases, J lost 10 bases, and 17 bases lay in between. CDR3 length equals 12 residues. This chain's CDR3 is CASARGGGTIYF. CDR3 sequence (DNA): TGTGCCTCCGCAAGGGGCGGGGGTACCATATATTTT.

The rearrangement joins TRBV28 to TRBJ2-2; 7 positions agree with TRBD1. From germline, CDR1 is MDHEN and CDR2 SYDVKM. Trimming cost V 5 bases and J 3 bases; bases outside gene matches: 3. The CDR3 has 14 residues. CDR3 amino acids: CASSPRGYTGELFF. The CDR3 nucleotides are TGTGCCAGCAGTCCCAGGGGGTACACCGGGGAGCTGTTTTTT.